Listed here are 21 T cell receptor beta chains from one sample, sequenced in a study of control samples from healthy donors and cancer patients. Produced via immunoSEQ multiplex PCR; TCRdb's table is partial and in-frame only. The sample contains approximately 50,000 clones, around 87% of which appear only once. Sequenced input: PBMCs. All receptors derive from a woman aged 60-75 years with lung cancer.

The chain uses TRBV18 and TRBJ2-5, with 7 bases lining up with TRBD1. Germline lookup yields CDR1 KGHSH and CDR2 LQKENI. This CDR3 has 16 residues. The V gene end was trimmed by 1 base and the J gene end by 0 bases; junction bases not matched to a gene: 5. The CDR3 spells CASSPRQGWYQETQYF. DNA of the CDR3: TGTGCCAGCTCACCACGACAGGGCTGGTACCAAGAGACCCAGTACTTC.

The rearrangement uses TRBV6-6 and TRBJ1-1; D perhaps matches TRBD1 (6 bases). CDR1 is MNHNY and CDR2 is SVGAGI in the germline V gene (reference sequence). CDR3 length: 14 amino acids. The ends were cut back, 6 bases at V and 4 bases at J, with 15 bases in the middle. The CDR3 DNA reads TGTGCCAGCAGGAATAAAGGGACAACCACTGAAGCTTTCTTT. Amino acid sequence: CASRNKGTTTEAFF.

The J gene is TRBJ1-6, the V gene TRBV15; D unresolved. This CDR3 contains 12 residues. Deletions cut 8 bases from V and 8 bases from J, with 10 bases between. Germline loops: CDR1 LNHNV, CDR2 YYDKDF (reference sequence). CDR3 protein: CATATSDSPLHF. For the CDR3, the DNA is TGTGCCACCGCTACCAGTGATTCACCCCTCCACTTT. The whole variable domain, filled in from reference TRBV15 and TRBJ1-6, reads DAMVIQNPRYQVTQFGKPVTLSCSQTLNHNVMYWYQQKSSQAPKLLFHYYDKDFNNEADTPDNFQSRRPNTSFCFLDIRSPGLGDTAMYLCATATSDSPLHFGNGTRLTVT.

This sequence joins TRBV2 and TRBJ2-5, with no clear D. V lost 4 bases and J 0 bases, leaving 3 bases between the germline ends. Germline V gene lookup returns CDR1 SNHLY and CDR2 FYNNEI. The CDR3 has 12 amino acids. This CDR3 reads CASSGDQETQYF. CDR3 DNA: TGTGCCAGCAGTGGGGACCAAGAGACCCAGTACTTC.

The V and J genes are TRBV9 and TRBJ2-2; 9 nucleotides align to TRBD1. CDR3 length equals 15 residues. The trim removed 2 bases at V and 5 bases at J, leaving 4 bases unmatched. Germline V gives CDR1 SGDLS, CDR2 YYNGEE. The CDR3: CASSVGQGWTGELFF. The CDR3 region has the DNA TGTGCCAGCAGCGTTGGACAGGGGTGGACCGGGGAGCTGTTTTTT.

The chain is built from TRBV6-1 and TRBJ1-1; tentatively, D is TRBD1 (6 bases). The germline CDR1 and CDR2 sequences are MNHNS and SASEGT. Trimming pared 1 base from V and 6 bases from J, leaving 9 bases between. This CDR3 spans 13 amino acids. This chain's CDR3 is CASSEVNRAEAFF. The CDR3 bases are TGTGCCAGCAGTGAAGTGAACAGGGCTGAAGCTTTCTTT.

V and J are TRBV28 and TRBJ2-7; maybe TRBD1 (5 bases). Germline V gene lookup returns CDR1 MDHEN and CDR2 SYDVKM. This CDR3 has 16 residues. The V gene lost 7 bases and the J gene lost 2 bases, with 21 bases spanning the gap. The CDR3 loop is CASKSGIAYRAYEQYF. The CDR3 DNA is TGTGCCAGCAAGTCAGGGATCGCCTACCGGGCCTACGAGCAGTACTTC.

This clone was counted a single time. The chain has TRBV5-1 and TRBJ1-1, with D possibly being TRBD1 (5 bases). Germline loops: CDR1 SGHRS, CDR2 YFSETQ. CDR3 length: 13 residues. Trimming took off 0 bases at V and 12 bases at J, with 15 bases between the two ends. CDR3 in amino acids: CASSLGDLQLTFF. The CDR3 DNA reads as TGCGCCAGCAGCTTGGGGGACCTTCAGCTCACTTTCTTT.

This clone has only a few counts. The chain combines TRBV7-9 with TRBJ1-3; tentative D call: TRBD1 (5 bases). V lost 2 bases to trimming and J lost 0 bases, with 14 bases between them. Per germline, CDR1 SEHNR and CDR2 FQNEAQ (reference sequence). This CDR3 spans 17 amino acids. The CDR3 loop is CASSLTGYSSSGNTIYF. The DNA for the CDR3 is TGTGCCAGCAGCTTAACAGGCTATTCTTCCTCTGGAAACACCATATATTTT. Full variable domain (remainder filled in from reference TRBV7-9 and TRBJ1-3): DTGVSQNPRHKITKRGQNVTFRCDPISEHNRLYWYRQTLGQGPEFLTYFQNEAQLEKSRLLSDRFSAERPKGSFSTLEIQRTEQGDSAMYLCASSLTGYSSSGNTIYFGEGSWLTVV.

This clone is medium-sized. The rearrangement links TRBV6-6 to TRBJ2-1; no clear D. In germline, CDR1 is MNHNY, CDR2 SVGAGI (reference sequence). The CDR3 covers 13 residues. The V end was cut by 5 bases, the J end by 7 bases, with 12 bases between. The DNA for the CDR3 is TGTGCCAGCAGTCCATCGATCGAGAATGAGCAGTTCTTC. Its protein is CASSPSIENEQFF.

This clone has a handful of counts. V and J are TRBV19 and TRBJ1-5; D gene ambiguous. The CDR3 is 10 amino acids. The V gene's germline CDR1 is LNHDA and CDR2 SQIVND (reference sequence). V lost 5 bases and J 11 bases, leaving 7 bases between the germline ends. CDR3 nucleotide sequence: TGTGCCAGTAGTTCGGGAGCCCAGCATTTT. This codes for CASSSGAQHF.

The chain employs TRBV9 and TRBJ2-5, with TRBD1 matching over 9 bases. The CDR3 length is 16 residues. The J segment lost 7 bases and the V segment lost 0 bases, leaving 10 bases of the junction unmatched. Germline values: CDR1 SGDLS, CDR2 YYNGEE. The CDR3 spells CASSVGPGQGIGTQYF. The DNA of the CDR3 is TGTGCCAGCAGCGTAGGACCGGGACAGGGAATCGGGACCCAGTACTTC.

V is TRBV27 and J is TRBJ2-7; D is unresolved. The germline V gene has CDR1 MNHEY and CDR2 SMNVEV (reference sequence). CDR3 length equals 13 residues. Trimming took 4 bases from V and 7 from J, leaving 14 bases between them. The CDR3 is CASSSSPFGEQYF. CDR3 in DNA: TGTGCCAGCAGTTCCTCCCCCTTTGGGGAGCAGTACTTC.

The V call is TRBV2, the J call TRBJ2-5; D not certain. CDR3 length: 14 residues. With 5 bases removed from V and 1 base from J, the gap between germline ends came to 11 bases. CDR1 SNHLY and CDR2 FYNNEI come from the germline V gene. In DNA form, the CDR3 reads TGTGCCAGCAGTCCGACCTGGAGCCAAGAGACCCAGTACTTC. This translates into CASSPTWSQETQYF.

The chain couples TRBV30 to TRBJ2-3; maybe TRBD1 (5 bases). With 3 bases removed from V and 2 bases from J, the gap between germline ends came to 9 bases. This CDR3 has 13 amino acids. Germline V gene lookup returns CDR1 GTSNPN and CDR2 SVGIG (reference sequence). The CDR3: CAWRDTYTDTQYF. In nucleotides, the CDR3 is TGTGCCTGGAGGGACACCTACACAGATACGCAGTATTTT. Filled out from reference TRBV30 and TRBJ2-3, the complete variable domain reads SQTIHQWPATLVQPVGSPLSLECTVEGTSNPNLYWYRQAAGRGLQLLFYSVGIGQISSEVPQNLSASRPQDRQFILSSKKLLLSDSGFYLCAWRDTYTDTQYFGPGTRLTVL.

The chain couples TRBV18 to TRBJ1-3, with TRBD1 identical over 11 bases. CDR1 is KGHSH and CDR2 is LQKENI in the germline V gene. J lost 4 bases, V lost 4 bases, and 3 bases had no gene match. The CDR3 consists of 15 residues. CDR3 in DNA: TGTGCCAGCTCACGGACAGGGGGCGGCGGAAACACCATATATTTT. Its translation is CASSRTGGGGNTIYF.

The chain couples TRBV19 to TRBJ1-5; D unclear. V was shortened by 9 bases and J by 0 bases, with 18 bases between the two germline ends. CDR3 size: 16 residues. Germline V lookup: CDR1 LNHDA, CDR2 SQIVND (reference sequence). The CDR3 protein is CASQILAVNSNQPQHF. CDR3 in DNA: TGTGCCAGCCAAATCCTCGCGGTAAATAGCAATCAGCCCCAGCATTTT.

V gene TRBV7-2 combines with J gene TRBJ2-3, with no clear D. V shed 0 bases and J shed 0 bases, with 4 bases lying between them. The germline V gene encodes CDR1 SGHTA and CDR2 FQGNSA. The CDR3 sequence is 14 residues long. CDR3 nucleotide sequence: TGTGCCAGCAGCTTAGCTACAAGCACAGATACGCAGTATTTT. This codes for CASSLATSTDTQYF. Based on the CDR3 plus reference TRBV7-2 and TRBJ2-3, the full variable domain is GAGVSQSPSNKVTEKGKDVELRCDPISGHTALYWYRQSLGQGLEFLIYFQGNSAPDKSGLPSDRFSAERTGGSVSTLTIQRTQQEDSAVYLCASSLATSTDTQYFGPGTRLTVL.

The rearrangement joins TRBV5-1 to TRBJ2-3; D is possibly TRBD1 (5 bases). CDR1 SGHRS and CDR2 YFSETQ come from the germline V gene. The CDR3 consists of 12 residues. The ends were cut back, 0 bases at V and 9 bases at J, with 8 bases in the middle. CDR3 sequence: CASSLEGNTQYF. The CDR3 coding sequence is TGCGCCAGCAGCTTGGAGGGGAACACGCAGTATTTT.

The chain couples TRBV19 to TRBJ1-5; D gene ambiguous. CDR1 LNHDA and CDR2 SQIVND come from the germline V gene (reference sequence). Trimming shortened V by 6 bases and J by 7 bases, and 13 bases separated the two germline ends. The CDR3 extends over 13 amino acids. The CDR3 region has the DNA TGTGCCAGTAGCCCTAATTTTTTGCAGCCCCAGCATTTT. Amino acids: CASSPNFLQPQHF. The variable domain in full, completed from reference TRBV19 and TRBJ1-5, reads DGGITQSPKYLFRKEGQNVTLSCEQNLNHDAMYWYRQDPGQGLRLIYYSQIVNDFQKGDIAEGYSVSREKKESFPLTVTSAQKNPTAFYLCASSPNFLQPQHFGDGTRLSIL.

CDR3 residues: CASSVDPGQGADTQYF. DNA of the CDR3: TGTGCCAGCAGCGTAGACCCGGGACAGGGGGCAGATACGCAGTATTTT. The V and J genes are TRBV9 and TRBJ2-3, with 11 bases identical to TRBD1. From germline, CDR1 is SGDLS and CDR2 YYNGEE. With 0 bases clipped from V and 4 bases from J, the junction kept 4 bases outside the gene matches. The CDR3 is made up of 16 amino acids.